These 21 T cell receptor beta chains were sequenced from one sample in a study of cytomegalovirus exposure and HLA in healthy donors. Researchers ran the PCR with 60 Vbeta and 13 Jbeta primers. Libraries were prepared by immunoSEQ multiplex PCR; TCRdb keeps only in-frame clonotypes and omits some of them. The repertoire includes 180,000 or so clones, roughly 80% of them detected once, and around 8% sits in the top ten. The sample consisted of PBMCs. The receptors were sampled from a middle-aged woman in good health and CMV-seropositive.

The chain uses TRBV27 and TRBJ1-6; 9 nucleotides agree with TRBD1. Germline loops: CDR1 MNHEY, CDR2 SMNVEV (reference sequence). Trimming cost V 6 bases and J 5 bases; bases outside gene matches: 5. The CDR3 length is 15 residues. The CDR3 DNA reads as TGTGCCAGCAGACAACAGGGGGCGCATAATTCACCCCTCCACTTT. It translates to CASRQQGAHNSPLHF.

V usage is TRBV7-3 and J usage is TRBJ2-3; the D gene is possibly TRBD2 (5 bases). V lost 7 bases and J lost 0, with 11 bases in between. Germline V gene lookup returns CDR1 SGHTA and CDR2 FQGTGA. The CDR3 totals 14 residues. CDR3 sequence (DNA): TGTGCCAGCAAAGCGGCCCAAAGCACAGATACGCAGTATTTT. Its translation: CASKAAQSTDTQYF.

The rearrangement joins TRBV5-1 to TRBJ1-5; TRBD1 is a possible D gene (6 bases). The V end was cut by 0 bases, the J end by 6 bases, with 10 bases between. Germline CDR1 and CDR2: SGHRS and YFSETQ. This CDR3 is built from 14 residues. The CDR3: CASSLGGRGQPQHF. The CDR3 DNA is TGCGCCAGCAGCTTGGGGGGGCGAGGTCAGCCCCAGCATTTT.

The chain links TRBV30 to TRBJ1-5; no clear D. Germline V gene sequence: CDR1 GTSNPN, CDR2 SVGIG (reference sequence). This CDR3 region has 13 residues. V lost 3 bases to trimming and J lost 5 bases, with 11 bases between them. The CDR3 protein is CAWSPNSDQPQHF. CDR3 DNA: TGTGCCTGGAGCCCAAACAGTGATCAGCCCCAGCATTTT.

The genes are TRBV28 and TRBJ1-2; D gene unclear. Germline V lookup: CDR1 MDHEN, CDR2 SYDVKM. Deletions cut 5 bases from V and 4 bases from J, with 11 bases between. The CDR3 loop spans 13 amino acids. The CDR3 protein is CASSEGSGYGYTF. DNA for the CDR3: TGTGCCAGCAGTGAGGGTTCCGGCTATGGCTACACCTTC.

This clone was seen a handful of times. The chain recombines TRBV25-1 with TRBJ2-3, with a tentative D call TRBD1 (6 bases). The V end was cut by 4 bases, the J end by 2 bases, with 16 bases between. Per the germline V gene, CDR1 is MGHDK and CDR2 is SYGVNS. The CDR3 covers 16 residues. CDR3 in DNA: TGTGCCAGCAGTGGGGATACAGGGTTCCTCACAGATACGCAGTATTTT. Protein sequence: CASSGDTGFLTDTQYF.

The chain combines TRBV18 with TRBJ2-7; 8 nucleotides agree with TRBD1. The trim removed 3 bases at V and 2 bases at J, leaving 6 bases unmatched. Germline CDR1 and CDR2: KGHSH and LQKENI. CDR3 length: 15 residues. CDR3 DNA sequence: TGTGCCAGCTCACCGGGACAGGTTGGAACCTACGAGCAGTACTTC. This codes for CASSPGQVGTYEQYF.

This sequence joins TRBV7-8 and TRBJ2-1, with 8 bases identical to TRBD1. Germline lookup yields CDR1 SGHVS and CDR2 FQNEAQ. The CDR3 loop spans 15 amino acids. The V gene end was trimmed by 5 bases and the J gene end by 6 bases; junction bases not matched to a gene: 9. CDR3: CASSAKGQERNEQFF. For the CDR3, the DNA is TGTGCCAGCAGCGCAAAGGGACAGGAACGCAATGAGCAGTTCTTC.

The rearrangement uses TRBV27 and TRBJ2-5; the match to TRBD2 covers 10 bases. The length of the CDR3 is 16 residues. Trimming cost V 4 bases and J 5 bases; bases outside gene matches: 10. CDR1 MNHEY and CDR2 SMNVEV come from the germline V gene (reference sequence). The CDR3 DNA follows: TGTGCCAGCAGTTCTCCAGCGGGAGGGCCGGTGGAGACCCAGTACTTC. It encodes CASSSPAGGPVETQYF.

The J gene is TRBJ1-2, the V gene TRBV19; 8 bases match TRBD1. The V gene's germline CDR1 is LNHDA and CDR2 SQIVND (reference sequence). This CDR3 is 14 amino acids long. V gave up 5 bases and J gave up 11 bases; unmatched junction bases: 13. CDR3 sequence (DNA): TGTGCCAGTAGTTCAAGCGGACCGACAGGGGAGTACACCTTC. Translation gives CASSSSGPTGEYTF. Filled out from reference TRBV19 and TRBJ1-2, the complete variable domain reads DGGITQSPKYLFRKEGQNVTLSCEQNLNHDAMYWYRQDPGQGLRLIYYSQIVNDFQKGDIAEGYSVSREKKESFPLTVTSAQKNPTAFYLCASSSSGPTGEYTFGSGTRLTVV.

The table lists this clone with a count of one. V gene TRBV19 combines with J gene TRBJ2-1; 8 nucleotides align to TRBD2. Germline assignment: CDR1 LNHDA and CDR2 SQIVND (reference sequence). This CDR3 region has 12 residues. The junction had 3 bases not matched to a gene; V was cut back by 2 bases and J by 12 bases. The CDR3 nucleotides are TGTGCCAGTAGTATACGAGCGGGAGCGCAGTTCTTC. Its translation: CASSIRAGAQFF.

This clone was observed once. The V call is TRBV19, the J call TRBJ1-5; no definite D call. V lost 1 base, J lost 3 bases, and 10 bases lay in between. The CDR3 has 15 amino acids. The germline V gene has CDR1 LNHDA and CDR2 SQIVND (reference sequence). The CDR3 loop reads CASSIGRQPNQPQHF. The CDR3 DNA is TGTGCCAGTAGTATAGGGAGGCAGCCCAATCAGCCCCAGCATTTT.

This clone was seen only once. The rearrangement uses TRBV6-5 and TRBJ1-2; D might be TRBD1 (5 bases). CDR1 MNHEY and CDR2 SVGAGI come from the germline V gene. V was shortened by 0 bases and J by 7 bases, with 12 bases between the two germline ends. This CDR3 contains 14 residues. CDR3 region: CASSYSKGAGGYTF. The CDR3 nucleotides read TGTGCCAGCAGTTACTCCAAAGGGGCAGGTGGCTACACCTTC.

This clone was picked up a small number of times. V is TRBV7-6 and J is TRBJ2-7; TRBD1 matches at 8 bases. Germline V gene data show CDR1 as SGHVS and CDR2 as FNYEAQ. The CDR3 has 16 residues. The ends lost 2 bases at V and 5 bases at J; junction bases unmatched: 11. CDR3 DNA sequence: TGTGCCAGCAGCTTATTCCGGCAGGGGGCTCCCCACGAGCAGTACTTC. As protein: CASSLFRQGAPHEQYF.

V is TRBV28 and J is TRBJ1-1; 8 bases line up with TRBD1. There are 14 residues in the CDR3. Germline CDR1 is MDHEN and CDR2 is SYDVKM. J was trimmed by 4 bases and V by 7 bases; bases with no gene match: 8. CDR3 region: CASILRQGTTEAFF. The DNA for the CDR3 is TGTGCCAGCATTCTTAGACAGGGGACCACTGAAGCTTTCTTT.

The gene calls are TRBV21-1 and TRBJ1-3; the DNA was not used to check the table's D call, TRBD1. TRBV21-1 corresponds to a pseudogene. This CDR3 contains 16 residues. As DNA, the CDR3 is TGTGCCAGCAGCCGCGAGACAGGGCTCACTGGAAACACCATATATTTT. Translation gives CASSRETGLTGNTIYF.

CDR3: CAMGGTQGTASSYEQYF. DNA of the CDR3: TGTGCTATGGGGGGGACCCAGGGGACTGCAAGCTCCTACGAGCAGTACTTC. This chain links TRBV7-5 with TRBJ2-7; the table's D call, TRBD2, was not checked against the DNA. TRBV7-5 constitutes a pseudogene. This CDR3 has 17 residues.

In this sample, this clone turned up a few times. The rearrangement joins TRBV6-5 to TRBJ1-2, with 8 bases lining up with TRBD1. J was trimmed by 6 bases and V by 2 bases; bases with no gene match: 5. The germline gives CDR1 MNHEY, CDR2 SVGAGI. The CDR3 is 14 residues long. The CDR3 DNA reads as TGTGCCAGCAGTTACCGCGGACAGGGAGATGGCTACACCTTC. Protein sequence: CASSYRGQGDGYTF.

This clone occurred a few times. The chain uses TRBV11-2 and TRBJ2-5; TRBD2 aligns across 8 bases. V trimming: 2 bases; J trimming: 3 bases; junction bases outside the gene matches: 2. This CDR3 region has 14 residues. Germline values: CDR1 SGHAT, CDR2 FQNNGV. The CDR3 region is CASSLTSGKETQYF. The CDR3 DNA reads as TGTGCCAGCAGCTTAACTAGCGGTAAAGAGACCCAGTACTTC.

V gene TRBV5-8 combines with J gene TRBJ1-3, with 9 bases matching TRBD1. Losses at the gene ends were 5 bases for V and 1 base for J; bases not matched to a gene: 4. Germline lookup yields CDR1 SGHTS and CDR2 YDEGEE. This CDR3 spans 15 amino acids. CDR3 protein: CASRTTGGSGNTIYF. As DNA, the CDR3 is TGTGCCAGCAGGACGACAGGGGGTTCTGGAAACACCATATATTTT.

The V and J genes are TRBV18 and TRBJ2-7, with TRBD2 identical over 11 bases. This CDR3 is 15 amino acids long. V trimming: 6 bases; J trimming: 6 bases; junction bases outside the gene matches: 10. From germline, CDR1 is KGHSH and CDR2 LQKENI. Here the CDR3 reads CASSPSGRSFPEQYF. The CDR3 nucleotides read TGTGCCAGCTCGCCTAGCGGGAGGTCCTTTCCCGAGCAGTACTTC.